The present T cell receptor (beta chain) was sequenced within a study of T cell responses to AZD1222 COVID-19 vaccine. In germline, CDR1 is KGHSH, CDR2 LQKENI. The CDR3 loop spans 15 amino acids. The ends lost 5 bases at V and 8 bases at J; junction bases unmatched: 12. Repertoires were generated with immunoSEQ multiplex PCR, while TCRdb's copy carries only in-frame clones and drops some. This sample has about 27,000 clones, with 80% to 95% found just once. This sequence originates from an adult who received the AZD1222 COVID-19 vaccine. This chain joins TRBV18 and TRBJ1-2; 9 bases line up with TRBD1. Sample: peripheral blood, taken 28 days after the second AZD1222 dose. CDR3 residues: CASSEGDRANGGYTF. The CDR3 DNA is TGTGCCAGCTCAGAGGGGGACAGGGCAAACGGCGGCTACACCTTC.